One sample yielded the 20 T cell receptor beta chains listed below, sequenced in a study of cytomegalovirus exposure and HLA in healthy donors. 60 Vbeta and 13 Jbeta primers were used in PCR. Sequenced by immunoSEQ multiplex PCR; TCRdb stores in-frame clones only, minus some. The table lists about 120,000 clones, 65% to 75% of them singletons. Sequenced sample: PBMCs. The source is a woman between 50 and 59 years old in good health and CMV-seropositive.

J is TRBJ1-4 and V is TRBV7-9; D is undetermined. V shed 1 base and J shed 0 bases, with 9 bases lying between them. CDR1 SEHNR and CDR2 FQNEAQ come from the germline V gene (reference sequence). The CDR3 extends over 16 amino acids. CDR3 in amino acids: CASSLVSGATNEKLFF. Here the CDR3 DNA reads TGTGCCAGCAGCTTAGTAAGCGGTGCAACTAATGAAAAACTGTTTTTT.

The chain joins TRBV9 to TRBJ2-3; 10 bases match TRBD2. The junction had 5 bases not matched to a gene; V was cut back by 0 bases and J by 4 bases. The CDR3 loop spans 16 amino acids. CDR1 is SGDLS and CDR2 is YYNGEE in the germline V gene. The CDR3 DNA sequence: TGTGCCAGCAGCGTAGAGGCTAGCGGGAGTTCAGATACGCAGTATTTT. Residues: CASSVEASGSSDTQYF.

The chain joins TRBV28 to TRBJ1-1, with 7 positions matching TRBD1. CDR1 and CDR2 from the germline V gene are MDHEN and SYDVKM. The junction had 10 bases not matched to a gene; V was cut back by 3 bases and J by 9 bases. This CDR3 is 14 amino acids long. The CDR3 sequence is CASSLPRQGGKAFF. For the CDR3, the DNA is TGTGCCAGCAGTTTGCCCCGACAGGGTGGCAAAGCTTTCTTT.

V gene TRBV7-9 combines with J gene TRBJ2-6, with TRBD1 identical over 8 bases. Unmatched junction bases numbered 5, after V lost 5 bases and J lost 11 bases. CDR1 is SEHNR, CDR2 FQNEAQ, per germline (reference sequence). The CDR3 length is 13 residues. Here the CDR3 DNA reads TGTGCCAGCAGCGTAGAGACAGGGGACGTCCTGACTTTC. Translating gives CASSVETGDVLTF.

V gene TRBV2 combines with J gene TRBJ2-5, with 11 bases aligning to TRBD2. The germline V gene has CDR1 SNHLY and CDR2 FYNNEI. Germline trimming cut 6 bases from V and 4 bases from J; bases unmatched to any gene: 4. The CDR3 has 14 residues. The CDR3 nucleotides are TGTGCCAGCAGGATAGCGGGGGGGCTAGAGACCCAGTACTTC. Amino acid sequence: CASRIAGGLETQYF. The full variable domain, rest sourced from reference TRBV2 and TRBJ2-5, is EPEVTQTPSHQVTQMGQEVILRCVPISNHLYFYWYRQILGQKVEFLVSFYNNEISEKSEIFDDQFSVERPDGSNFTLKIRSTKLEDSAMYFCASRIAGGLETQYFGPGTRLLVL.

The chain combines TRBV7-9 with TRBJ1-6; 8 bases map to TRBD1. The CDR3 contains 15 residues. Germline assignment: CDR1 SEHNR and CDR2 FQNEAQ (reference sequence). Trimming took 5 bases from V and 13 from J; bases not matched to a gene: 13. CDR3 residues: CASSLGTGHRGPLHF. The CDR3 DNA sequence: TGTGCCAGCAGCCTCGGGACAGGCCATAGGGGGCCCCTCCACTTT. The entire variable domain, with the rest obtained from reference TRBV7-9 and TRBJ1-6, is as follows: DTGVSQNPRHKITKRGQNVTFRCDPISEHNRLYWYRQTLGQGPEFLTYFQNEAQLEKSRLLSDRFSAERPKGSFSTLEIQRTEQGDSAMYLCASSLGTGHRGPLHFGNGTRLTVT.

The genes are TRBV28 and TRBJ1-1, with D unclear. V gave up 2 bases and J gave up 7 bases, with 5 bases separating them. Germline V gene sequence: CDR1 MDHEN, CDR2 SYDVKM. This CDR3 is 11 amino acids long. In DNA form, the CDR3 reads TGTGCCAGCAGTTTACGGTTTGAAGCTTTCTTT. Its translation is CASSLRFEAFF.

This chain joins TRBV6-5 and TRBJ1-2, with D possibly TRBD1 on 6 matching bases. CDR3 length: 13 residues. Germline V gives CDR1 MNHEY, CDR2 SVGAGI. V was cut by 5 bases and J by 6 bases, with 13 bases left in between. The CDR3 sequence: CASSGTGFDGYTF. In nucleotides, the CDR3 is TGTGCCAGCAGTGGCACAGGGTTTGATGGCTACACCTTC.

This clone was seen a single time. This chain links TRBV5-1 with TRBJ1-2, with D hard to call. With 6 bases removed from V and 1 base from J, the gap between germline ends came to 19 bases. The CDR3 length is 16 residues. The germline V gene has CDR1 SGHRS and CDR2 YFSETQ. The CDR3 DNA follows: TGCGCCAGCACCCACTCCTCGACTGATCTTAACTATGGCTACACCTTC. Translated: CASTHSSTDLNYGYTF.

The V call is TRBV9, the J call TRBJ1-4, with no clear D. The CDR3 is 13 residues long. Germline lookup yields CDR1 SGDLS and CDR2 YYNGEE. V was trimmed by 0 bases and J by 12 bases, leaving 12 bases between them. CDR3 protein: CASSVDSIDELFF. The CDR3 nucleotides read TGTGCCAGCAGCGTAGATAGTATCGATGAACTGTTTTTT.

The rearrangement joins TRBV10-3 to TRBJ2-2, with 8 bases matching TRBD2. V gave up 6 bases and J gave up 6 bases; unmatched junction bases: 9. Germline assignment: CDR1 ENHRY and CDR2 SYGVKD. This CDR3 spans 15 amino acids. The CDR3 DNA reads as TGTGCCATCAGCGAGGGACTAGTGTCGGCCGGGGAGCTGTTTTTT. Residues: CAISEGLVSAGELFF.

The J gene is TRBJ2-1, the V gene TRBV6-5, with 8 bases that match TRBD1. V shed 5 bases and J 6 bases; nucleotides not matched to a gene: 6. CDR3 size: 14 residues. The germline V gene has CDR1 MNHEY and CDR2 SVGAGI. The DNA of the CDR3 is TGTGCCAGCAGTGGGAGGACAGGGAGCAATGAGCAGTTCTTC. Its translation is CASSGRTGSNEQFF.

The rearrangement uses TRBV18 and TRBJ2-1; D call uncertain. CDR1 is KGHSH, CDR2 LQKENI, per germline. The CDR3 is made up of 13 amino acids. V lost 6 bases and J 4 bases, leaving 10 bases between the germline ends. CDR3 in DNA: TGTGCCAGCTCCGTTGCGGCTTACAATGAGCAGTTCTTC. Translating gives CASSVAAYNEQFF.

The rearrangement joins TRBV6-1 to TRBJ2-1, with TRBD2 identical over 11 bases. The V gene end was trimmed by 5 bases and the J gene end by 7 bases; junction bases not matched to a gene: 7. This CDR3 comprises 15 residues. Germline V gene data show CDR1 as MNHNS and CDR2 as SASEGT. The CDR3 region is CASSLLAGVGNEQFF. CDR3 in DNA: TGTGCCAGCAGTCTACTAGCGGGAGTCGGAAATGAGCAGTTCTTC.

This chain's CDR3 is CASSGTGGDEQYF. DNA of the CDR3: TGTGCCAGCAGCGGGACAGGGGGTGACGAGCAGTACTTC. The gene calls are TRBV9 and TRBJ2-7; 10 nucleotides match TRBD1. The CDR3 extends over 13 amino acids. Per the germline V gene, CDR1 is SGDLS and CDR2 is YYNGEE. J gave up 5 bases and V 3 bases, and 2 bases lay outside the gene matches.

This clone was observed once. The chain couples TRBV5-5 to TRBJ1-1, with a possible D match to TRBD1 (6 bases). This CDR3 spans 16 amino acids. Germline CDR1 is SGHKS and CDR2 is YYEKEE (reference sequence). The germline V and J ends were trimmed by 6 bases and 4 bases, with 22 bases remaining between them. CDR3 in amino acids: CASTYPSRGSSTEAFF. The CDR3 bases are TGTGCCAGCACGTACCCTTCCAGGGGCTCGAGCACTGAAGCTTTCTTT.

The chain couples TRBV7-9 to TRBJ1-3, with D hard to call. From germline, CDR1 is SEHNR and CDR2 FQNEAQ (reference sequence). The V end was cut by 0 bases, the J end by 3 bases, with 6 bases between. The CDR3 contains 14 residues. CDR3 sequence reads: CASSLASRGNTIYF. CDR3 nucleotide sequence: TGTGCCAGCAGCTTAGCTTCCCGTGGAAACACCATATATTTT.

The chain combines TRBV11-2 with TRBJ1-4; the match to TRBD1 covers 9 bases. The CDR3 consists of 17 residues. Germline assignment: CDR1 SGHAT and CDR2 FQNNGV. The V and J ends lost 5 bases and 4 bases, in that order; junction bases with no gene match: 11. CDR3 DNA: TGTGCCAGCAGCCCAGGACAGGGGCCTAATGATAATGAAAAACTGTTTTTT. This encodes CASSPGQGPNDNEKLFF.

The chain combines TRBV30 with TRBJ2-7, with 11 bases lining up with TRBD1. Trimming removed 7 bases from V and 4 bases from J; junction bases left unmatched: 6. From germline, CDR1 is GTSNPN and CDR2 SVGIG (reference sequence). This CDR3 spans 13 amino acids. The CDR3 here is CASAGTGGYEQYF. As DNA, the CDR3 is TGTGCCTCGGCCGGGACAGGGGGTTACGAGCAGTACTTC. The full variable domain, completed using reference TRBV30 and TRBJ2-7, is SQTIHQWPATLVQPVGSPLSLECTVEGTSNPNLYWYRQAAGRGLQLLFYSVGIGQISSEVPQNLSASRPQDRQFILSSKKLLLSDSGFYLCASAGTGGYEQYFGPGTRLTVT.

The CDR3 here is CSVEDLRGAPGGTGELFF. The CDR3 DNA follows: TGCAGCGTTGAAGATCTTCGGGGCGCTCCCGGGGGCACCGGGGAGCTGTTTTTT. The rearrangement links TRBV29-1 to TRBJ2-2; D is possibly TRBD2 (6 bases). Trimming shortened V by 0 bases and J by 4 bases, and 21 bases separated the two germline ends. CDR1 and CDR2 from the germline V gene are SQVTM and ANQGSEA. The CDR3 length is 18 residues.